This T cell receptor beta chain was sequenced for a study of T cell responses to AZD1222 COVID-19 vaccine. Study-level findings and limits: Just a handful of people given AZD1222 tested seropositive at baseline. Following two doses of AZD1222, Spike-specific TCR breadth and depth rose.

Regarding this clone: The antigen is undetermined.

This CDR3 is built from 14 residues. V was cut by 5 bases and J by 4 bases, with 14 bases left in between. Looked up from germline, CDR1 is LGHNA and CDR2 is YSLEER. Samples with a second dose at about 4 or about 12 weeks were pooled together. Generated by immunoSEQ multiplex PCR, the TCRdb table keeps only in-frame clones and is missing some. The sample consists of about 84,000 clones, around nine tenths of them appearing once. This material consisted of peripheral blood, taken 28 days after the second AZD1222 dose. This receptor was obtained from an adult who received the AZD1222 COVID-19 vaccine. The V and J genes are TRBV4-3 and TRBJ1-1; D may be TRBD1 (5 bases). This CDR3 reads CASSIVGGGTEAFF. CDR3 coding DNA: TGCGCCAGCAGCATAGTGGGCGGGGGCACTGAAGCTTTCTTT.